Sequencing of this T cell receptor beta chain was carried out in a study of blood T cell repertoires in COVID-19. The CDR3 has 15 amino acids. Per the germline V gene, CDR1 is SGHAT and CDR2 is FQNNGV. Trimming shortened V by 3 bases and J by 1 base, and 12 bases separated the two germline ends. Generated by immunoSEQ multiplex PCR, the TCRdb table keeps only in-frame clones and is missing some. The sample includes around 100,000 clones, about 90% seen only once; the top ten take 5%. J is TRBJ2-5 and V is TRBV11-2; tentative D call: TRBD2 (5 bases). Sequencing was performed on peripheral blood. The sequence was collected from a human donor in a cohort sampled during active COVID-19. CDR3 in DNA: TGTGCCAGCAGCTTTCGTCCGGGGATCCAAGAGACCCAGTACTTC. Translation gives CASSFRPGIQETQYF.